The entry that follows covers one T cell receptor (beta chain) sequence. A clone one base away is much larger, so this may be a read error. This sample is drawn from a study of regulatory T cells in long-lasting Graves disease. The time point here: newly diagnosed GD, antithyroid drugs for less than 3 months. With RNA extracted from PBMCs as input, the TCR library was made. The V and J ends lost 3 bases and 5 bases respectively, with 5 bases between them. Germline CDR1 SNHLY, CDR2 FYNNEI. CDR3 length equals 12 residues. Both iRepertoire HTBI primers and Arm-PCR of CDR3 regions were used to build the TCR beta libraries. TCRdb processed the multiplex PCR reads anew with MiXCR; each CDR3 protein has one entry. Of 450,000 to 650,000 distinct CDR3 sequences detected, about 16% appear once; the ten largest clones hold roughly 25%. The same data also contributed to another study, on T cells in Graves' hyperthyroidism and ophthalmopathy.

This clonotype was obtained from a woman aged 40 to 65 with Graves disease. The genes are TRBV2 and TRBJ2-1; D is ambiguous. This sample comprised peripheral blood mononuclear cells (PBMCs), obtained at new diagnosis, from a patient treated with antithyroid drugs. The CDR3 here is CASSESDNEQFF. DNA for the CDR3: TGTGCCAGCAGTGAGTCAGACAATGAGCAGTTCTTC.